The entry below describes one T cell receptor beta chain. These data are taken from a study of T cell responses to AZD1222 COVID-19 vaccine. TCRdb's table, derived via immunoSEQ multiplex PCR, lists solely in-frame clones and lacks some. Among approximately 110,000 clones, over 75% were seen once, and the ten largest hold approximately 6.6%. This CDR3 has 14 residues. The germline V and J ends were trimmed by 1 base and 1 base, with 7 bases remaining between them. Germline V gene lookup returns CDR1 SGHAT and CDR2 FQNNGV. The source material was peripheral blood, sampled on day 0 of AZD1222 vaccination. The rearrangement joins TRBV11-2 to TRBJ1-2, with D possibly matching TRBD1 (5 bases). The TCR sequence derives from an adult in good health. CDR3 nucleotides: TGTGCCAGCAGCTTAGGGGGCGATAACTATGGCTACACCTTC. This encodes CASSLGGDNYGYTF.